The sample holds one count of the clone carrying this T cell receptor (beta chain). This entry is derived from a study of blood T cell repertoires in COVID-19. Germline assignment: CDR1 SGHRS and CDR2 YFSETQ. The CDR3 loop spans 15 amino acids. After removal of 4 bases from V and 2 bases from J, the junction contained 6 bases not matched to a gene. Original data processing: Reference gene primer amplification gave nucleated cell count estimates. The assay was immunoSEQ multiplex PCR, and TCRdb's table has in-frame clones only and misses some. D and trimming come from the DNA, and the V and J calls and clone size come from that table. The data hold about 160,000 clones, with roughly four fifths observed a single time.

This sequence originates from an elderly woman with acute or convalescent COVID-19. Sequenced sample: peripheral blood. The rearrangement uses TRBV5-1 and TRBJ1-3, with TRBD1 matching 7 bases. CDR3 bases: TGCGCCAGCAGCCCCCTCCAGGGGGCTGGAAACACCATATATTTT. Translation: CASSPLQGAGNTIYF.